The next 20 T cell receptor beta chains were all read from a single sample in a study of beta chain features in type 1 diabetes. As every portion of the isolated RNA was reverse transcribed, the sequencing read expressed TCRB transcripts. Sequencing used immunoSEQ multiplex PCR; TCRdb keeps in-frame clones, though not all of them. The top ten hold roughly 7% of the sample, which has hundreds of thousands of clones, around 15% seen once. Sequencing input: central memory CD4+ T cells from blood. All receptors derive from a man aged 30 to 45 in good health.

This clone was seen a few times. The chain is built from TRBV9 and TRBJ2-5, with D unclear. Germline values: CDR1 SGDLS, CDR2 YYNGEE. With 2 bases removed from V and 1 base from J, the gap between germline ends came to 6 bases. The CDR3 contains 13 residues. The chain's CDR3 is CASSVGTQETQYF. The CDR3 nucleotides are TGTGCCAGCAGCGTGGGCACCCAAGAGACCCAGTACTTC.

The chain has TRBV21-1 and TRBJ2-3; no DNA check was done on the table's D call, TRBD1. TRBV21-1 corresponds to a pseudogene. The CDR3 runs 17 residues. The CDR3: CASSARQGYLTGRAQYF. In DNA form, the CDR3 reads TGTGCCAGCAGCGCCCGACAGGGGTATTTAACAGGGCGGGCGCAGTATTTT.

The chain carries TRBV19 and TRBJ2-6, with D unresolved. There are 15 residues in the CDR3. Germline-derived CDR1 and CDR2 are LNHDA and SQIVND (reference sequence). V lost 6 bases, J lost 2 bases, and 11 bases lay in between. The DNA of the CDR3 is TGTGCCAGTAGCCGTCCATCAACTGGGGCCAACGTCCTGACTTTC. It codes for CASSRPSTGANVLTF.

This chain connects TRBV9 to TRBJ1-1; D is possibly TRBD1 (5 bases). Germline-derived CDR1 and CDR2 are SGDLS and YYNGEE. The CDR3 sequence is 15 residues long. The ends were cut back, 1 base at V and 1 base at J, with 11 bases in the middle. The CDR3: CASSVSGTGNTEAFF. The CDR3 coding sequence is TGTGCCAGCAGCGTATCAGGGACTGGGAACACTGAAGCTTTCTTT.

This chain connects TRBV7-2 to TRBJ1-6; D gene unclear. V was shortened by 5 bases and J by 7 bases, with 21 bases between the two germline ends. CDR1 SGHTA and CDR2 FQGNSA come from the germline V gene. This CDR3 is built from 17 residues. CDR3 DNA: TGTGCCAGCAGCGCACCCAGCCGTCCAGTGGGAAATTCACCCCTCCACTTT. Protein product: CASSAPSRPVGNSPLHF.

This chain uses TRBV19 with TRBJ2-2; D uncertain. Trimming cost V 3 bases and J 4 bases, with 12 bases left between them. The CDR3 is 15 amino acids. Germline values: CDR1 LNHDA, CDR2 SQIVND (reference sequence). CDR3 protein: CASSIAALGTGELFF. Here the CDR3 DNA reads TGTGCCAGTAGTATCGCCGCCCTAGGCACCGGGGAGCTGTTTTTT.

The rearrangement uses TRBV7-9 and TRBJ2-5, with unresolved D. The V and J ends lost 1 base and 2 bases respectively, with 11 bases between them. Germline V gene lookup returns CDR1 SEHNR and CDR2 FQNEAQ (reference sequence). CDR3 length equals 15 residues. The CDR3 spells CASSLVMGAQETQYF. DNA of the CDR3: TGTGCCAGCAGCTTAGTAATGGGCGCACAAGAGACCCAGTACTTC.

Comment on this clone: An end of the junction does not agree with germline; a read error may underlie this. J is TRBJ1-2 and V is TRBV5-5; D not certain. The length of the CDR3 is 14 residues. Germline loops: CDR1 SGHKS, CDR2 YYEKEE (reference sequence). The CDR3 is CASSQEGSRYGYTF. CDR3 DNA: TGCGCCAGCAGCCAAGAAGGCTCACGCTATGGCTACACCTTC.

In its sample, this clone was seen once. The J gene is TRBJ2-5, the V gene TRBV27; 7 bases fit TRBD1. CDR3 length: 13 amino acids. In germline, CDR1 is MNHEY, CDR2 SMNVEV (reference sequence). Trimming took 6 bases from V and 5 from J; bases not matched to a gene: 6. The CDR3 spells CASRPDRVETQYF. DNA of the CDR3: TGTGCCAGCAGACCCGACAGGGTTGAGACCCAGTACTTC.

This rearrangement joins TRBV6-5 to TRBJ2-7; no firm D call. The germline V and J ends were trimmed by 8 bases and 6 bases, with 20 bases remaining between them. The CDR3 sequence is 14 residues long. CDR1 and CDR2 from the germline V gene are MNHEY and SVGAGI. CDR3 coding DNA: TGTGCCAGCCAACCTGCCACACCATCGACCGAGCAGTACTTC. Residues: CASQPATPSTEQYF.

CDR3 DNA sequence: TGTGCCAGCAGCTTAGGTCTAGACTACAATGAGCAGTTCTTC. This codes for CASSLGLDYNEQFF. The genes are TRBV7-2 and TRBJ2-1, with no clear D. The germline V gene encodes CDR1 SGHTA and CDR2 FQGNSA. V shed 1 base and J shed 3 bases, with 7 bases lying between them. CDR3 length: 14 amino acids. The full variable domain, rest sourced from reference TRBV7-2 and TRBJ2-1, is GAGVSQSPSNKVTEKGKDVELRCDPISGHTALYWYRQSLGQGLEFLIYFQGNSAPDKSGLPSDRFSAERTGGSVSTLTIQRTQQEDSAVYLCASSLGLDYNEQFFGPGTRLTVL.

This clone was detected a few times. V and J are TRBV7-2 and TRBJ2-3, with D possibly TRBD2 on 5 matching bases. Germline loops: CDR1 SGHTA, CDR2 FQGNSA. The CDR3 is made up of 13 amino acids. V was pared by 5 bases and J by 7 bases, with 13 bases between. CDR3 in DNA: TGTGCCAGCAGCCAATTTCCGGGGAATACGCAGTATTTT. It codes for CASSQFPGNTQYF.

Many counts were recorded for this clone. V and J are TRBV10-3 and TRBJ1-4; no firm D call. Germline CDR1 reads ENHRY; CDR2 reads SYGVKD. V dropped 11 bases and J dropped 3 bases, with 16 bases sitting between them. There are 14 residues in the CDR3. CDR3 sequence reads: CAARRGGSNEKLFF. The CDR3, as DNA: TGTGCCGCACGCCGGGGAGGATCTAATGAAAAACTGTTTTTT.

This clone showed up just a few times. V usage is TRBV30 and J usage is TRBJ2-3, with 8 nucleotides matching TRBD2. There are 17 residues in the CDR3. Germline CDR1 reads GTSNPN; CDR2 reads SVGIG (reference sequence). J gave up 2 bases and V 2 bases, and 12 bases lay outside the gene matches. The CDR3 loop is CAWSIRTSGGVTDTQYF. CDR3 bases: TGTGCCTGGAGTATCCGAACTAGCGGAGGGGTCACAGATACGCAGTATTTT.

This chain connects TRBV4-3 to TRBJ1-4; D gene uncertain. The germline V gene encodes CDR1 LGHNA and CDR2 YSLEER. This CDR3 is 16 amino acids long. V lost 3 bases, J lost 1 base, and 12 bases lay in between. This CDR3 reads CASSQFAHRTNEKLFF. CDR3 coding DNA: TGCGCCAGCAGCCAGTTCGCGCACCGAACTAATGAAAAACTGTTTTTT.

This clone was picked up a small number of times. The gene calls are TRBV2 and TRBJ1-2, with D maybe TRBD1 (6 bases). Trimming shortened V by 2 bases and J by 6 bases, and 13 bases separated the two germline ends. Germline lookup yields CDR1 SNHLY and CDR2 FYNNEI. CDR3 length: 14 amino acids. CDR3 residues: CASSESQGLDGYTF. The CDR3 bases are TGTGCCAGCAGTGAATCTCAGGGGTTGGATGGCTACACCTTC.

Worth noting for this clone: One junction end disagrees with the germline gene, perhaps due to a read error. CDR3 DNA sequence: TGTGCCAGCAGTGATTCGGGACTAGCGCTAGATACGCAGTATTTT. It yields the protein CASSDSGLALDTQYF. V gene TRBV10-3 combines with J gene TRBJ2-3, with 10 bases aligning to TRBD2. CDR1 and CDR2 (germline): ENHRY, SYGVKD. The CDR3 spans 15 residues.

V is TRBV28 and J is TRBJ1-2, with TRBD1 as a possible D gene (6 bases). CDR3 length: 13 amino acids. Looked up from germline, CDR1 is MDHEN and CDR2 is SYDVKM. The V end was cut by 7 bases, the J end by 4 bases, with 13 bases between. CDR3 bases: TGTGCCAGCAAAGGGGGGGGCCTCTATGGCTACACCTTC. Protein sequence: CASKGGGLYGYTF.

J is TRBJ1-1 and V is TRBV5-1, with TRBD1 as a possible D gene (5 bases). CDR3 size: 13 residues. Per the germline V gene, CDR1 is SGHRS and CDR2 is YFSETQ. V was clipped by 0 bases and J by 11 bases, with 14 bases between them. CDR3 protein: CASSLVSAGEAFF. In DNA form, the CDR3 reads TGCGCCAGCAGCTTGGTTTCGGCGGGGGAGGCTTTCTTT.

This clone was observed a few times. The chain uses TRBV5-1 and TRBJ2-5, with a tentative D call TRBD2 (5 bases). The CDR3 sequence is 17 residues long. V lost 1 base, J lost 2 bases, and 18 bases lay in between. Germline values: CDR1 SGHRS, CDR2 YFSETQ. The CDR3: CASSLPGSRGQQETQYF. In nucleotides, the CDR3 is TGCGCCAGCAGCTTGCCGGGATCCCGGGGTCAACAAGAGACCCAGTACTTC.